This T cell receptor beta chain was found in a study of human T cells and chemical hapten exposure. At the level of the study: During the approximately 25-week study period, patients had diphenylcyclopropenone applied to the scalp every week.

Time point here: pre-sensitization, week 0. Treatment specified: therapeutic diphenylcyclopropenone sensitization with weekly scalp DPC. Each donor was an alopecia patient between 18 and 70 years of age who qualified for DPC. V shed 8 bases and J 2 bases; nucleotides not matched to a gene: 19. CDR1 is MNHEY, CDR2 SVGEGT, per germline. The CDR3 has 18 amino acids. In the original workflow: Ranging from about 23,224 to 700,000, TCR counts per sample had a median value of approximately 95,000. One entry per CDR3 protein, called by TCRdb with MiXCR from the RACE reads. TCRdb, not the authors, supplied the V and J calls. The sample holds around 300,000 distinct CDR3 sequences; 7.7% are singletons and the top ten take more than 1%.

The rearrangement links TRBV6-2 or TRBV6-3 to TRBJ2-3; 7 nucleotides agree with TRBD2. The specimen was whole blood, collected in connection with sensitization to the hapten diphenylcyclopropenone (DPC). The receptor was derived from a man younger than 35 with alopecia areata. Some clones in this sample may be carry-over from other donors' samples. The CDR3 DNA reads TGTGCCAGCCAGTTAGCTCTCTTACGGGGAGGGACCACAGATACGCAGTATTTT. This encodes CASQLALLRGGTTDTQYF.